This T cell receptor beta chain was identified in a study of post-analysis software for immune sequencing data. In regard to this clonotype: Antigen: not known.

Study conclusions and caveats: Patients used five TRBV segments, including TRBV5-6, TRBV5-1 and TRBV20-1, more often than controls. Significantly lower normalized Chao1 diversity was found in patients with multiple sclerosis relative to controls.

Presence of unique molecular identifiers characterized the TCR beta cDNA libraries. From around 0.96 to 9.9 million T cells, 400,000 to 500,000 cDNA molecules were obtained. TCRdb called the PCR reads again in MiXCR, with one record for every CDR3 protein. The repertoire consists of fewer than 850,000 distinct CDR3 sequences, with 40% to 55% occurring once and the leading ten covering roughly 4.9%. There are 15 residues in the CDR3. Per germline, CDR1 SGHTA and CDR2 FQGNSA. The V and J genes are TRBV7-2 and TRBJ2-4; TRBD1 or TRBD2 may be the D gene (6 bases each). The J call may be mistaken, given a closer DNA end match to TRBJ2-7. The sequencing input was blood. This receptor was identified in a girl under 18 with multiple sclerosis. Here the CDR3 DNA reads TGTGCCAGCAGACAGACGGGGGCCAAGCCCTACGAGCAGTACTTC. Translating it yields CASRQTGAKPYEQYF.